These 19 T cell receptor beta chains share one sample of origin, sequenced in a study of T cells in Graves' hyperthyroidism and ophthalmopathy. Researchers took RNA transcripts and amplified the TCR beta CDR3 regions from them. HTBI primers were used for first-round RT-PCR of the TCR CDR3. TCRdb re-derived calls from the multiplex PCR reads in MiXCR, one entry per CDR3 protein. Counted here are approximately 720,000 distinct CDR3 sequences, about 17% occurring once; the ten biggest clones make up about a sixth. The sample was blood. All receptors come from a woman aged 45-60 years with Graves' hyperthyroidism that later progressed to Graves' ophthalmopathy.

This clonotype was seen only a few times. The gene calls are TRBV7-3 and TRBJ1-1; no clear D gene. Germline CDR1 reads SGHTA; CDR2 reads FQGTGA. The CDR3 has 15 residues. V lost 5 bases, J lost 3 bases, and 16 bases lay in between. The CDR3 protein is CASSPGVVGYTEAFF. CDR3 nucleotide sequence: TGTGCCAGCAGCCCCGGGGTGGTAGGATACACTGAAGCTTTCTTT.

The rearrangement links TRBV27 to TRBJ2-3; the D is unclear. There are 16 residues in the CDR3. With 6 bases removed from V and 6 bases from J, the gap between germline ends came to 22 bases. Germline V gene lookup returns CDR1 MNHEY and CDR2 SMNVEV (reference sequence). The CDR3 loop reads CASRTPHLGPGDTQYF. The CDR3 nucleotides read TGTGCCAGCAGAACTCCACATTTAGGACCCGGTGATACGCAGTATTTT.

This clonotype came up many times. V usage is TRBV2 and J usage is TRBJ1-3, with D possibly matching TRBD1 (5 bases). V dropped 7 bases and J dropped 2 bases, with 15 bases sitting between them. This CDR3 spans 15 amino acids. Germline CDR1 is SNHLY and CDR2 is FYNNEI. The CDR3 loop reads CASTGTTGAGNTIYF. DNA of the CDR3: TGTGCCAGCACCGGGACTACGGGGGCTGGAAACACCATATATTTT.

The table lists this clonotype with a few counts. This chain uses TRBV6-1 with TRBJ1-1; 8 bases agree with TRBD1. This CDR3 has 13 residues. Germline CDR1 MNHNS, CDR2 SASEGT. V gave up 8 bases and J gave up 1 base; unmatched junction bases: 3. For the CDR3, the DNA is TGTGCCAGCCAGGGGGCGAGGAACACTGAAGCTTTCTTT. Its protein product is CASQGARNTEAFF.

With regard to this clonotype: One end of the junction is discordant with germline, which a read error may explain. The J gene is TRBJ1-3, the V gene TRBV7-7, with D tentatively TRBD1 (6 bases). The CDR3 has 14 amino acids. Per the germline V gene, CDR1 is SSHAT and CDR2 is FNYEAQ (reference sequence). The CDR3 loop is CASSSGQFGNTIYF. In DNA, the CDR3 is TGTGCTAGCAGCTCAGGACAGTTTGGAAACACCATATATTTT.

In this sample, this clonotype turned up many times. The chain recombines TRBV12-3 or TRBV12-4 with TRBJ1-4, with D possibly TRBD1 on 5 matching bases. V lost 5 bases and J 1 base, leaving 11 bases between the germline ends. This CDR3 is built from 15 residues. CDR3 region: CASSTRDGTNEKLFF. CDR3 bases: TGTGCCAGCAGTACCCGGGACGGAACTAATGAAAAACTGTTTTTT.

This clonotype showed up many times. The V call is TRBV6-5, the J call TRBJ1-1; D is perhaps TRBD1 (6 bases). Between the trimmed V and J ends, which lost 0 bases and 5 bases, there was a span of 10 bases. The length of the CDR3 is 14 residues. CDR1 is MNHEY, CDR2 SVGAGI, per germline. The CDR3 region has the DNA TGTGCCAGCAGTTACTCCGGGGGCTGGACTGAAGCTTTCTTT. Encoded protein: CASSYSGGWTEAFF.

The CDR3 is CAIAGELGADTQYF. CDR3 DNA: TGTGCCATCGCGGGTGAACTTGGCGCAGATACGCAGTATTTT. The chain recombines TRBV10-3 with TRBJ2-3, with TRBD2 as a possible D gene (5 bases). The CDR3 runs 14 residues. V was cut by 8 bases and J by 4 bases, with 16 bases left in between. The germline gives CDR1 ENHRY, CDR2 SYGVKD.

About this clonotype itself: A much larger clone sits a single nucleotide away, making a read error possible. The chain links TRBV2 to TRBJ1-2; 7 bases align to TRBD1. CDR1 and CDR2 from the germline V gene are SNHLY and FYNNEI. CDR3 size: 16 residues. This CDR3 is CAGSHLKGGAYYGYTF. The CDR3 DNA is TGTGCCGGCAGTCATCTAAAAGGGGGCGCTTATTATGGCTACACCTTC.

The gene calls are TRBV29-1 and TRBJ2-5; TRBD2 matches 11 bases. There are 15 residues in the CDR3. The V and J ends lost 4 bases and 0 bases, in that order; junction bases with no gene match: 4. Germline CDR1 SQVTM, CDR2 ANQGSEA. The DNA of the CDR3 is TGCAGCGTTGGGGCTAGCGGGGGGTACCAAGAGACCCAGTACTTC. Its protein is CSVGASGGYQETQYF.

At least ten counts were recorded for this clonotype. The genes are TRBV3-1 and TRBJ1-5; a weak D match, TRBD1 (5 bases). The CDR3 sequence is 15 residues long. Germline V gene sequence: CDR1 LGHDT, CDR2 YNNKEL (reference sequence). Trimming removed 1 base from V and 2 bases from J, with 9 bases in between. The CDR3 DNA follows: TGTGCCAGCAGCCAAGGTGGGGGTGGCAATCAGCCCCAGCATTTT. It is translated as CASSQGGGGNQPQHF.

The rearrangement links TRBV20-1 to TRBJ2-3; 9 nucleotides match TRBD2. The CDR3 has 14 residues. Germline V gene sequence: CDR1 DFQATT, CDR2 SNEGSKA (reference sequence). Written as DNA, the CDR3 is TGCAGCGCGGGGGGGCCGGTTTTGGGAGATACGCAGTATTTT. Amino acids: CSAGGPVLGDTQYF.

The V and J genes are TRBV7-8 and TRBJ1-5; 7 bases fit TRBD1. Per the germline V gene, CDR1 is SGHVS and CDR2 is FQNEAQ. The CDR3 is 15 residues long. V trimming: 4 bases; J trimming: 2 bases; junction bases outside the gene matches: 5. The DNA of the CDR3 is TGTGCCAGCAGCTGGGGAGACAGGGGCAATCAGCCCCAGCATTTT. Its protein product is CASSWGDRGNQPQHF.

This clonotype was picked up a small number of times. Its ends do not fully match the called genes, so a read error is possible. This chain uses TRBV27 with TRBJ1-2; 8 nucleotides match TRBD1. Germline loops: CDR1 MNHEY, CDR2 SMNVEV (reference sequence). The CDR3 is made up of 15 amino acids. The DNA of the CDR3 is TGTGCCAGCAATTTATCGATCAGGGGGCCACATGGCTACACCTTC. Its translation is CASNLSIRGPHGYTF.

There are a few counts of this clonotype. The rearrangement links TRBV5-1 to TRBJ2-1, with D possibly being TRBD1 or TRBD2 (5 bases each). Germline-derived CDR1 and CDR2 are SGHRS and YFSETQ. Trimming stripped 2 bases from V and 0 bases from J, with 12 bases between. This CDR3 region has 16 residues. The CDR3 DNA is TGCGCCAGCAGCTTTACGGGACCCTCCTCCTACAATGAGCAGTTCTTC. Protein: CASSFTGPSSYNEQFF.

This clonotype was recorded at least ten times. J is TRBJ1-1 and V is TRBV29-1, with 9 bases identical to TRBD1. Looked up from germline, CDR1 is SQVTM and CDR2 is ANQGSEA. After removal of 6 bases from V and 0 bases from J, the junction contained 5 bases not matched to a gene. The CDR3 length is 14 residues. CDR3 bases: TGCAGCGTCATGGGACAGGGAATGAACACTGAAGCTTTCTTT. This gives the protein CSVMGQGMNTEAFF.

The chain employs TRBV19 and TRBJ1-5; 7 bases align to TRBD1. The germline CDR1 and CDR2 sequences are LNHDA and SQIVND (reference sequence). This CDR3 has 14 amino acids. After removal of 7 bases from V and 1 base from J, the junction contained 4 bases not matched to a gene. The CDR3 protein is CASTPQGSNQPQHF. CDR3 in DNA: TGTGCCAGTACTCCACAGGGGAGCAATCAGCCCCAGCATTTT.

In its sample, this clonotype was seen a few times. The V gene is TRBV5-5, the J gene TRBJ1-6; D gene uncertain. V gave up 4 bases and J gave up 0 bases, with 11 bases separating them. The CDR3 is made up of 16 amino acids. The germline V gene has CDR1 SGHKS and CDR2 YYEKEE (reference sequence). The CDR3 loop reads CASSVQPSSYNSPLHF. CDR3 in DNA: TGTGCCAGCAGCGTACAACCGAGCTCCTATAATTCACCCCTCCACTTT.

In this sample, this clonotype turned up a few times. The chain combines TRBV9 with TRBJ1-5; 10 bases are shared with TRBD1. The length of the CDR3 is 15 residues. In germline, CDR1 is SGDLS, CDR2 YYNGEE. V trimming: 4 bases; J trimming: 6 bases; junction bases outside the gene matches: 7. The CDR3 nucleotides read TGTGCCAGCAGCCCTGCGGGACAGGGGACTCAGCCCCAGCATTTT. Its translation: CASSPAGQGTQPQHF.